The text below deals with one T cell receptor beta chain. Its antigen is not identified. This sample is drawn from a study of cytomegalovirus exposure and HLA in healthy donors. The PCR made use of 60 Vbeta and 13 Jbeta primers. The method was immunoSEQ multiplex PCR; TCRdb's version includes in-frame clones alone and lacks a portion of them. The repertoire has about 160,000 clones, roughly 80% of them found once; the top ten carry 1.5% to 2%. Study conclusions and caveats: Later analysis identified a missense DCLRE1C variant that was linked to TCR beta V- and J-gene trimming. There were reportedly fewer N-insertions in an Asian-associated ancestry cluster than the roughly 670-donor mean, in a later analysis. Cytomegalovirus association was assigned to 150 to 200 TCR beta chains.

The study sampled nominally healthy donors, though unrecorded immune exposures were likely. The V gene end was trimmed by 6 bases and the J gene end by 2 bases; junction bases not matched to a gene: 12. The CDR3 runs 16 residues. Germline CDR1 is LGHNT and CDR2 is FRNRAP. This chain joins TRBV12-5 and TRBJ2-7; 8 nucleotides agree with TRBD1. Sequencing used PBMCs. This sequence originates from a human donor in good health. This CDR3 is CASGHTRDRSTYEQYF. The CDR3, as DNA: TGTGCTAGTGGACACACACGGGACAGGAGTACCTACGAGCAGTACTTC.